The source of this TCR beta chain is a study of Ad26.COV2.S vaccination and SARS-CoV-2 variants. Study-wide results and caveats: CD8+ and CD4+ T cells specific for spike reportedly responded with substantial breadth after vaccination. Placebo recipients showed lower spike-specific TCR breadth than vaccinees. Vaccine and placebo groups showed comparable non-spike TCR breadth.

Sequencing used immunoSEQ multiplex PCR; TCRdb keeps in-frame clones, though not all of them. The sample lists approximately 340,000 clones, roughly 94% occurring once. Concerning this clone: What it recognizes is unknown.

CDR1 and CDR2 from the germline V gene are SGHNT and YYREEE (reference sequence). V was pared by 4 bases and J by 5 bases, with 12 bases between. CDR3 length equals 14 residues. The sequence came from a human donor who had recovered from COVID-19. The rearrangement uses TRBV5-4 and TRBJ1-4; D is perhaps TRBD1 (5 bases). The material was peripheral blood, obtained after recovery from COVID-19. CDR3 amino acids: CASSPRDGNEKLFF. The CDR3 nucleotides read TGTGCCAGCAGCCCCCGGGACGGGAATGAAAAACTGTTTTTT.